The TCR beta chain described here comes from a study of blood T cell repertoires in COVID-19. Profiling relied on immunoSEQ multiplex PCR, and the TCRdb table lists in-frame clones only, not all of them. The table includes 75,000 to 95,000 clones, roughly 72% detected once. The CDR3 sequence is 15 residues long. Germline CDR1 MNHNS, CDR2 SASEGT. Trimming took 1 base from V and 6 from J; bases not matched to a gene: 7. Sequencing was performed on peripheral blood. J is TRBJ1-2 and V is TRBV6-1, with 8 bases identical to TRBD1. The sequence was collected from an older woman in a cohort sampled during active or convalescent COVID-19. CDR3: CASSEGGRGLDGYTF. CDR3 bases: TGTGCCAGCAGTGAAGGGGGCAGGGGGCTAGATGGCTACACCTTC.